Shown below are 29 T cell receptor beta chains from a single sample sequenced in a study of OX40 agonist ivuxolimab in advanced cancers. The table came from immunoSEQ multiplex PCR; TCRdb's copy has only in-frame clones and leaves some out. This table has 25,000 to 35,000 clones, 75% to 90% appearing once. The starting material was CD4+ or CD8+ T cells sorted from blood, obtained in a trial of the OX40 agonist ivuxolimab. These receptors all come from an adult with an advanced solid tumor such as melanoma, head and neck, liver or kidney cancer.

This clone has more than one count but fewer than ten. This chain links TRBV1 with TRBJ1-5. TRBV1 is recorded as a pseudogene. CDR3 length equals 14 residues. The CDR3 coding sequence is TGCACCAGCAGCCTTCAGATACGCGGTCAGCCCCAGCATTTT. It specifies CTSSLQIRGQPQHF.

This clone came up a few times. This chain joins TRBV11-2 and TRBJ1-2; 7 nucleotides line up with TRBD1. This CDR3 spans 13 amino acids. Trimming removed 7 bases from V and 5 bases from J; junction bases left unmatched: 7. CDR1 is SGHAT and CDR2 is FQNNGV in the germline V gene. For the CDR3, the DNA is TGTGCCAGCAACCCTGGGACAGCTTATGGCTACACCTTC. The encoded protein is CASNPGTAYGYTF.

The rearrangement uses TRBV28 and TRBJ2-7, with no clear D. Germline-derived CDR1 and CDR2 are MDHEN and SYDVKM. The CDR3 totals 13 residues. V was shortened by 7 bases and J by 3 bases, with 13 bases between the two germline ends. Written as DNA, the CDR3 is TGTGCCAGCAACCCAAGAAGGGTCTACGAGCAGTACTTC. Its protein product is CASNPRRVYEQYF.

The V call is TRBV7-8, the J call TRBJ2-7; TRBD1 matches 8 bases. The CDR3 sequence is 12 residues long. V shed 6 bases, J shed 2 bases, and the junction held 0 bases outside the gene matches. Per germline, CDR1 SGHVS and CDR2 FQNEAQ. As DNA, the CDR3 is TGTGCCAGCAGGGACAGGGCCTACGAGCAGTACTTC. Translating gives CASRDRAYEQYF.

J is TRBJ1-4 and V is TRBV5-5; D unclear. The V gene lost 4 bases and the J gene lost 7 bases, with 20 bases spanning the gap. CDR1 is SGHKS, CDR2 YYEKEE, per germline (reference sequence). CDR3 length: 16 residues. The CDR3 DNA reads as TGTGCCAGCAGCCCAGGAGCAAGCTGGTCTTTTGAAAAACTGTTTTTT. Translated: CASSPGASWSFEKLFF.

The chain employs TRBV11-2 and TRBJ2-4; D perhaps matches TRBD2 (6 bases). CDR3 length equals 15 residues. Germline CDR1 SGHAT, CDR2 FQNNGV. V lost 5 bases to trimming and J lost 1 base, with 12 bases between them. The CDR3 nucleotides are TGTGCCAGCAGCCCGGGGGTATGGGCCAAAAACATTCAGTACTTC. Amino acid sequence: CASSPGVWAKNIQYF.

By sample share, this clone is medium-sized (0.01 to 0.1%). The chain carries TRBV6-5 and TRBJ1-2; TRBD1 aligns across 7 bases. The length of the CDR3 is 15 residues. Germline trimming cut 6 bases from V and 1 base from J; bases unmatched to any gene: 8. From germline, CDR1 is MNHEY and CDR2 SVGAGI. CDR3 residues: CASSLTGEGNYGYTF. CDR3 bases: TGTGCCAGCAGCCTTACAGGGGAGGGTAACTATGGCTACACCTTC.

The gene calls are TRBV5-6 and TRBJ2-2, with unresolved D. Germline V CDR1 and CDR2: SGHDT, YYEEEE. The CDR3 length is 12 residues. V was cut by 0 bases and J by 10 bases, with 7 bases left in between. The chain's CDR3 is CASSLGTSELFF. DNA of the CDR3: TGTGCCAGCAGCTTGGGCACATCGGAGCTGTTTTTT.

There are a few counts of this clone. V gene TRBV6-1 combines with J gene TRBJ2-3; D gene unclear. Germline CDR1 reads MNHNS; CDR2 reads SASEGT. V lost 4 bases and J 9 bases, leaving 5 bases between the germline ends. There are 10 residues in the CDR3. Here the CDR3 reads CASSVGTQYF. The CDR3 nucleotides are TGTGCCAGCAGTGTTGGAACGCAGTATTTT.

The chain uses TRBV7-2 and TRBJ2-1; TRBD2 is a possible D gene (5 bases). Deletions cut 1 base from V and 7 bases from J, with 17 bases between. This CDR3 contains 16 residues. Germline V CDR1 and CDR2: SGHTA, FQGNSA. The DNA of the CDR3 is TGTGCCAGCAGCTTAGATGAGACTATCCCCCCGAATGAGCAGTTCTTC. This gives the protein CASSLDETIPPNEQFF.

This clone was seen once. J is TRBJ2-3 and V is TRBV9; 12 bases are a match to TRBD1. This CDR3 is built from 18 residues. CDR1 is SGDLS, CDR2 YYNGEE, per germline. The ends lost 4 bases at V and 2 bases at J; junction bases unmatched: 11. The CDR3 DNA reads TGTGCCAGCAGCACCGCCGGGACAGGGGGCGGAAACACAGATACGCAGTATTTT. Translation gives CASSTAGTGGGNTDTQYF.

The rearrangement joins TRBV10-1 to TRBJ2-2; either TRBD1 or TRBD2 may supply D (5 bases each). Trimming took off 2 bases at V and 6 bases at J, with 19 bases between the two ends. This CDR3 has 17 amino acids. Germline V gene sequence: CDR1 WNHNN, CDR2 SYGVQD (reference sequence). CDR3 sequence reads: CASSEMGLAQDSGELFF. The CDR3 nucleotides read TGCGCCAGCAGTGAGATGGGGCTAGCACAAGATTCCGGGGAGCTGTTTTTT.

The gene calls are TRBV5-1 and TRBJ1-1; D unresolved. The CDR3 has 13 amino acids. Trimming stripped 4 bases from V and 1 base from J, with 8 bases between. In germline, CDR1 is SGHRS, CDR2 YFSETQ. CDR3 residues: CASSLRGNTEAFF. The CDR3 DNA follows: TGCGCCAGCAGCCTCCGAGGGAACACTGAAGCTTTCTTT.

This chain joins TRBV12-5 and TRBJ2-1; possible D gene TRBD2, 5 bases. Germline CDR1 is LGHNT and CDR2 is FRNRAP. The CDR3 has 17 amino acids. V shed 0 bases and J shed 4 bases, with 16 bases lying between them. CDR3: CASGLVSGLPPYNEQFF. The CDR3 DNA is TGTGCTAGTGGTTTGGTATCCGGACTGCCCCCATACAATGAGCAGTTCTTC.

This clone was recorded a few times. The CDR3 coding sequence is TGTGCCAGCTCACCAGAGGTAGCGGGGACCTACAATGAGCAGTTCTTC. Amino acid sequence: CASSPEVAGTYNEQFF. The chain joins TRBV18 to TRBJ2-1; TRBD2 agrees at 8 bases. Germline V gene lookup returns CDR1 KGHSH and CDR2 LQKENI. This CDR3 is built from 16 residues. Trimming took 2 bases from V and 2 from J; bases not matched to a gene: 5.

The chain recombines TRBV2 with TRBJ2-2; D perhaps matches TRBD1 (6 bases). The CDR3 spans 17 residues. CDR1 SNHLY and CDR2 FYNNEI come from the germline V gene. The germline V and J ends were trimmed by 6 bases and 2 bases, with 19 bases remaining between them. CDR3 sequence: CASSVVTGRANTGELFF. The DNA of the CDR3 is TGTGCCAGCAGCGTCGTTACAGGGAGAGCCAACACCGGGGAGCTGTTTTTT.

The chain links TRBV27 to TRBJ2-7; TRBD2 matches 9 bases. The CDR3 loop spans 14 amino acids. The V gene end was trimmed by 7 bases and the J gene end by 2 bases; junction bases not matched to a gene: 6. CDR1 and CDR2 from the germline V gene are MNHEY and SMNVEV (reference sequence). The CDR3 is CASNPSGVTYEQYF. The CDR3 DNA sequence: TGTGCCAGCAACCCTAGCGGGGTAACCTACGAGCAGTACTTC.

The chain has TRBV5-1 and TRBJ1-1; 10 bases match TRBD1. Germline CDR1 and CDR2: SGHRS and YFSETQ. After removal of 4 bases from V and 3 bases from J, the junction contained 9 bases not matched to a gene. The CDR3 has 16 residues. The CDR3 protein is CASSLRTGGVYTEAFF. The CDR3 DNA sequence: TGCGCCAGCAGCCTCCGGACAGGGGGGGTTTACACTGAAGCTTTCTTT.

The CDR3: CASSLDEGDTQYF. CDR3 sequence (DNA): TGTGCCAGCAGCTTAGATGAGGGAGATACGCAGTATTTT. V usage is TRBV7-6 and J usage is TRBJ2-3; a possible D gene is TRBD2 (5 bases). V was trimmed by 1 base and J by 5 bases, leaving 7 bases between them. The CDR3 covers 13 residues. The germline gives CDR1 SGHVS, CDR2 FNYEAQ. Full variable domain (outside the CDR3, taken from reference TRBV7-6 and TRBJ2-3): GAGVSQSPRYKVTKRGQDVALRCDPISGHVSLYWYRQALGQGPEFLTYFNYEAQQDKSGLPNDRFSAERPEGSISTLTIQRTEQRDSAMYRCASSLDEGDTQYFGPGTRLTVL.

The chain couples TRBV4-1 to TRBJ2-7; the match to TRBD1 covers 8 bases. The CDR3 contains 15 residues. Per the germline V gene, CDR1 is MGHRA and CDR2 is YSYEKL. The J segment lost 5 bases and the V segment lost 4 bases, leaving 10 bases of the junction unmatched. CDR3 protein: CASSLLRDRSDEQYF. The CDR3 region has the DNA TGCGCCAGCAGCCTACTCCGGGACAGGTCCGACGAGCAGTACTTC.

About this clone: The junction shows a germline mismatch at one end, possibly a read error. The chain recombines TRBV7-7 with TRBJ2-2; D is possibly TRBD2 (5 bases). The CDR3 spans 15 residues. From germline, CDR1 is SSHAT and CDR2 FNYEAQ (reference sequence). CDR3 in DNA: TGTGCTAGCAGCTTAGCGCCGGGGTACACCGGGGAGCTGTTTTTT. The encoded protein is CASSLAPGYTGELFF.

The chain joins TRBV13 to TRBJ2-7; perhaps TRBD2 as D (5 bases). Germline V gene lookup returns CDR1 PRHDT and CDR2 FYEKMQ (reference sequence). The CDR3 spans 12 residues. Trimming cost V 5 bases and J 4 bases, with 9 bases left between them. The CDR3 nucleotides read TGTGCCAGCAGCCACACTAGATACGAGCAGTACTTC. It specifies CASSHTRYEQYF.

The V gene is TRBV29-1, the J gene TRBJ2-1, with a tentative D call TRBD2 (6 bases). Germline-derived CDR1 and CDR2 are SQVTM and ANQGSEA. This CDR3 has 14 amino acids. With 0 bases removed from V and 6 bases from J, the gap between germline ends came to 12 bases. CDR3 nucleotides: TGCAGCGTTGAAGAGGCGGGGTCGAGCAATGAGCAGTTCTTC. This translates into CSVEEAGSSNEQFF.

DNA for the CDR3: TGTGCCAGCAGTTCTAGCGGGAGCTCCTACGAGCAGTACTTC. Its protein product is CASSSSGSSYEQYF. The chain uses TRBV27 and TRBJ2-7, with 10 bases aligning to TRBD2. V lost 4 bases and J lost 0; bases outside the gene matches: 0. Germline lookup yields CDR1 MNHEY and CDR2 SMNVEV (reference sequence). The CDR3 runs to 14 residues.

The genes are TRBV7-9 and TRBJ2-3; D is possibly TRBD1 (6 bases). V gave up 5 bases and J gave up 11 bases, with 14 bases separating them. The CDR3 runs 12 residues. Germline V lookup: CDR1 SEHNR, CDR2 FQNEAQ (reference sequence). CDR3 bases: TGTGCCAGCAGCACCGGGACGACAGGGCAGTATTTT. It codes for CASSTGTTGQYF.

The chain uses TRBV11-1 and TRBJ2-7; TRBD1 or TRBD2 may be the D gene (5 bases each). This CDR3 is 14 amino acids long. Germline loops: CDR1 SGHAT, CDR2 FQDESV (reference sequence). V was shortened by 4 bases and J by 0 bases, with 10 bases between the two germline ends. The CDR3 bases are TGTGCCAGCAGCTGGGGGTCCTACTCCTACGAGCAGTACTTC. Protein: CASSWGSYSYEQYF.

The chain links TRBV4-2 to TRBJ1-2; TRBD1 aligns across 7 bases. Germline CDR1 LGHNA, CDR2 YNFKEQ. The CDR3 totals 18 residues. V was clipped by 3 bases and J by 1 base; unmatched bases: 14. The CDR3 region has the DNA TGTGCCAGCAGCCAGAACAAGTTGGGACAGCACAGTAACTATGGCTACACCTTC. Its translation is CASSQNKLGQHSNYGYTF.

This chain links TRBV11-1 with TRBJ2-7; D possibly corresponds to TRBD1 (6 bases). The length of the CDR3 is 13 residues. From germline, CDR1 is SGHAT and CDR2 FQDESV (reference sequence). Trimming left V 3 bases short and J 2 bases short, with 8 bases between. CDR3: CASSLTGTYEQYF. CDR3 bases: TGTGCCAGCAGCTTGACAGGTACCTACGAGCAGTACTTC.

The rearrangement uses TRBV13 and TRBJ2-3; 13 bases are a match to TRBD2. CDR1 is PRHDT and CDR2 is FYEKMQ in the germline V gene (reference sequence). The CDR3 has 15 residues. V dropped 5 bases and J dropped 8; count of bases not matched to a gene: 7. The CDR3 reads CASSTGTSGARTQYF. CDR3 nucleotide sequence: TGTGCCAGCAGCACCGGGACTAGCGGGGCTCGTACGCAGTATTTT.